This entry lists 29 T cell receptor beta chains sequenced from one sample in a study of shared clonotypes between healthy human individuals. Profiling relied on immunoSEQ multiplex PCR, and the TCRdb table lists in-frame clones only, not all of them. The sample lists 2 million to 3 million clones; 80% to 95% were seen once. Sequencing input: naive CD4+ T cells from PBMCs. The subset denotes: CD45RA+ positively selected. The origin of the receptors is a man younger than 35 in good health. Some clones in this sample may be carry-over from other donors' samples.

This chain connects TRBV9 to TRBJ2-2; TRBD2 matches 9 bases. Germline loops: CDR1 SGDLS, CDR2 YYNGEE. V shed 3 bases and J 2 bases; nucleotides not matched to a gene: 11. The CDR3 is made up of 18 amino acids. CDR3 in DNA: TGTGCCAGCAGCGCCCGACGGGCTAGCGGGACTAACACCGGGGAGCTGTTTTTT. It encodes CASSARRASGTNTGELFF.

V gene TRBV28 combines with J gene TRBJ2-3, with 7 nucleotides matching TRBD1. The J segment lost 4 bases and the V segment lost 5 bases, leaving 9 bases of the junction unmatched. This CDR3 contains 15 residues. CDR1 is MDHEN, CDR2 SYDVKM, per germline. The CDR3 DNA reads TGTGCCAGCAGTCTGGGACAGATGGGGGCAGATACGCAGTATTTT. Translating gives CASSLGQMGADTQYF. Complete variable domain (other parts from reference TRBV28 and TRBJ2-3): DVKVTQSSRYLVKRTGEKVFLECVQDMDHENMFWYRQDPGLGLRLIYFSYDVKMKEKGDIPEGYSVSREKKERFSLILESASTNQTSMYLCASSLGQMGADTQYFGPGTRLTVL.

The chain combines TRBV7-9 with TRBJ1-2; no clear D. V was cut by 4 bases and J by 4 bases, with 10 bases left in between. The CDR3 contains 13 residues. Germline lookup yields CDR1 SEHNR and CDR2 FQNEAQ (reference sequence). For the CDR3, the DNA is TGTGCCAGCAGCTACTCAGCAGTCTATGGCTACACCTTC. It yields the protein CASSYSAVYGYTF. The full variable domain, in which reference TRBV7-9 and TRBJ1-2 provide the parts outside the CDR3, is DTGVSQNPRHKITKRGQNVTFRCDPISEHNRLYWYRQTLGQGPEFLTYFQNEAQLEKSRLLSDRFSAERPKGSFSTLEIQRTEQGDSAMYLCASSYSAVYGYTFGSGTRLTVV.

Points on this clone: Other DNA sequences of this sample code for an identical CDR3. The rearrangement joins TRBV5-1 to TRBJ2-7; D unresolved. Germline-derived CDR1 and CDR2 are SGHRS and YFSETQ. Trimming stripped 0 bases from V and 1 base from J, with 5 bases between. CDR3 length: 13 residues. The CDR3 region is CASSLEGSYEQYF. DNA for the CDR3: TGCGCCAGCAGCTTGGAGGGTTCCTACGAGCAGTACTTC.

The chain combines TRBV18 with TRBJ1-3; D remains unclear. Germline V gives CDR1 KGHSH, CDR2 LQKENI. Trimming took 0 bases from V and 0 from J, leaving 9 bases between them. The CDR3 runs 16 residues. The DNA of the CDR3 is TGTGCCAGCTCACCACCTCGGCAGCCCTCTGGAAACACCATATATTTT. Protein: CASSPPRQPSGNTIYF.

V and J are TRBV4-3 and TRBJ2-3; D is possibly TRBD2 (7 bases). This CDR3 has 18 residues. Germline loops: CDR1 LGHNA, CDR2 YSLEER. Between the trimmed V and J ends, which lost 2 bases and 0 bases, there was a span of 18 bases. CDR3 protein: CASSQPPGRGGSTDTQYF. CDR3 nucleotides: TGCGCCAGCAGCCAACCCCCGGGGCGCGGGGGCAGCACAGATACGCAGTATTTT.

This clone was counted between two and nine times. V and J are TRBV27 and TRBJ2-4; tentative D call: TRBD1 (6 bases). The germline CDR1 and CDR2 sequences are MNHEY and SMNVEV (reference sequence). Trimming took 5 bases from V and 12 from J, leaving 11 bases between them. This CDR3 region has 11 residues. CDR3 coding DNA: TGTGCCAGCAGTGAAGGGGGAGCTCAGTACTTC. This sequence encodes CASSEGGAQYF.

This chain uses TRBV30 with TRBJ1-1; D unresolved. Germline assignment: CDR1 GTSNPN and CDR2 SVGIG (reference sequence). V was cut by 5 bases and J by 6 bases, with 10 bases left in between. This CDR3 has 11 residues. CDR3 DNA: TGTGCCTGGGGATACGGTCCTGAAGCTTTCTTT. This gives the protein CAWGYGPEAFF.

The V and J genes are TRBV19 and TRBJ1-2; 7 bases are shared with TRBD1. The V and J ends lost 7 bases and 2 bases, in that order; junction bases with no gene match: 7. The CDR3 is made up of 14 amino acids. The germline V gene encodes CDR1 LNHDA and CDR2 SQIVND (reference sequence). CDR3 nucleotide sequence: TGTGCCAGTATCCAGACAGGGAGAAACTATGGCTACACCTTC. The encoded protein is CASIQTGRNYGYTF.

The rearrangement joins TRBV10-3 to TRBJ2-7; 9 bases match TRBD2. This CDR3 has 18 amino acids. The junction had 15 bases not matched to a gene; V was cut back by 3 bases and J by 3 bases. The germline CDR1 and CDR2 sequences are ENHRY and SYGVKD. CDR3 in DNA: TGTGCCATCAGTGAATGGCGGCGGGAGGGCCTGCCCCTCTACGAGCAGTACTTC. Translation: CAISEWRREGLPLYEQYF.

This chain connects TRBV4-1 to TRBJ2-1; 8 nucleotides agree with TRBD1. The CDR3 loop spans 16 amino acids. V shed 0 bases, J shed 4 bases, and the junction held 5 bases outside the gene matches. The germline V gene encodes CDR1 MGHRA and CDR2 YSYEKL. The CDR3 sequence is CASSQDDRGTYNEQFF. DNA of the CDR3: TGCGCCAGCAGCCAAGACGACAGGGGAACTTACAATGAGCAGTTCTTC.

The gene calls are TRBV5-4 and TRBJ2-2; 9 nucleotides align to TRBD1. V was pared by 4 bases and J by 4 bases, with 5 bases of the junction left unmatched. Germline V gene lookup returns CDR1 SGHNT and CDR2 YYREEE (reference sequence). The CDR3 contains 15 residues. The CDR3 region has the DNA TGTGCCAGCAGCCAGACGACAGGGGGCACCGGGGAGCTGTTTTTT. Protein: CASSQTTGGTGELFF.

This chain connects TRBV4-1 to TRBJ2-7; D is undetermined. Germline CDR1 reads MGHRA; CDR2 reads YSYEKL. The length of the CDR3 is 15 residues. Trimming shortened V by 2 bases and J by 2 bases, and 13 bases separated the two germline ends. The CDR3 here is CASSQQALVTYEQYF. The CDR3 bases are TGCGCCAGCAGCCAACAGGCCCTAGTGACCTACGAGCAGTACTTC.

Only a few counts were recorded for this clone. Different DNA sequences within this sample yield the same CDR3. The chain's CDR3 is CASSPQQGWDTEAFF. For the CDR3, the DNA is TGTGCCAGCTCACCCCAACAGGGATGGGACACTGAAGCTTTCTTT. V is TRBV18 and J is TRBJ1-1; tentatively, D is TRBD1 (6 bases). V was pared by 3 bases and J by 3 bases, with 14 bases between. The CDR3 consists of 15 residues. Per germline, CDR1 KGHSH and CDR2 LQKENI.

J is TRBJ2-7 and V is TRBV29-1, with D unresolved. V gave up 2 bases and J gave up 4 bases, with 6 bases separating them. Germline CDR1 is SQVTM and CDR2 is ANQGSEA. This CDR3 spans 11 amino acids. In DNA, the CDR3 is TGCAGCGTTGAATTCAGATACGAGCAGTACTTC. Translation: CSVEFRYEQYF.

This chain joins TRBV19 and TRBJ1-5, with TRBD1 as a possible D gene (5 bases). The CDR3 is 16 amino acids. Germline CDR1 is LNHDA and CDR2 is SQIVND (reference sequence). V was clipped by 3 bases and J by 7 bases, with 19 bases between them. The CDR3 loop is CASSIGARLGKQPQHF. The CDR3 DNA is TGTGCCAGTAGTATTGGGGCACGCCTCGGAAAGCAGCCCCAGCATTTT.

CDR3 region: CASSVQFTDTQYF. CDR3 sequence (DNA): TGTGCCAGCAGCGTGCAGTTCACAGATACGCAGTATTTT. J is TRBJ2-3 and V is TRBV5-4, with unresolved D. CDR1 is SGHNT and CDR2 is YYREEE in the germline V gene (reference sequence). The CDR3 length is 13 residues. V lost 4 bases and J lost 2, with 8 bases in between.

The CDR3 protein is CAISRGTALVDEQYF. The CDR3 coding sequence is TGTGCCATCAGTAGGGGGACAGCCTTGGTTGACGAGCAGTACTTC. The chain has TRBV10-3 and TRBJ2-7, with TRBD1 identical over 7 bases. Germline V CDR1 and CDR2: ENHRY, SYGVKD. CDR3 length: 15 amino acids. J was trimmed by 5 bases and V by 5 bases; bases with no gene match: 12.

About this clone: Other DNA sequences within the sample encode an identical CDR3. The genes are TRBV19 and TRBJ2-5; no clear D. Trimming removed 3 bases from V and 2 bases from J, with 4 bases in between. The CDR3 extends over 12 amino acids. The V gene's germline CDR1 is LNHDA and CDR2 SQIVND (reference sequence). In DNA form, the CDR3 reads TGTGCCAGTAGTATTGGGCAAGAGACCCAGTACTTC. Protein sequence: CASSIGQETQYF.

This chain links TRBV6-5 with TRBJ1-2; a weak D match, TRBD1 (6 bases). Germline-derived CDR1 and CDR2 are MNHEY and SVGAGI. The CDR3 loop spans 15 amino acids. V lost 5 bases to trimming and J lost 2 bases, with 15 bases between them. Written as DNA, the CDR3 is TGTGCCAGCAGTACTCGGACAGCAAGGAACTATGGCTACACCTTC. It is translated as CASSTRTARNYGYTF.

The J gene is TRBJ1-2, the V gene TRBV25-1; D gene ambiguous. The germline V and J ends were trimmed by 7 bases and 7 bases, with 13 bases remaining between them. The CDR3 spans 12 residues. Germline-derived CDR1 and CDR2 are MGHDK and SYGVNS. The CDR3 sequence: CASKDSSVGYTF. The CDR3 DNA sequence: TGTGCCAGCAAAGATAGTTCGGTTGGCTACACCTTC.

As concerns this clone: Distinct nucleotide sequences in the sample also encode this CDR3. CDR3 protein: CASSSPDSSYEQYF. CDR3 DNA sequence: TGCGCCAGCAGCTCGCCCGACAGCTCCTACGAGCAGTACTTC. This chain joins TRBV5-1 and TRBJ2-7; maybe TRBD1 (5 bases). CDR3 length: 14 amino acids. The germline V and J ends were trimmed by 3 bases and 0 bases, with 10 bases remaining between them. The germline CDR1 and CDR2 sequences are SGHRS and YFSETQ.

The rearrangement joins TRBV10-3 to TRBJ2-3, with D possibly TRBD1 on 7 matching bases. The V gene lost 5 bases and the J gene lost 10 bases, with 10 bases spanning the gap. CDR3 size: 11 residues. Germline V lookup: CDR1 ENHRY, CDR2 SYGVKD. For the CDR3, the DNA is TGTGCCATCAGTCAGGGGGACTCGCAGTATTTT. Amino acid sequence: CAISQGDSQYF.

The J gene is TRBJ1-5, the V gene TRBV7-6, with D tentatively TRBD1 (6 bases). The V end was cut by 2 bases, the J end by 5 bases, with 10 bases between. The CDR3 has 14 amino acids. Germline-derived CDR1 and CDR2 are SGHVS and FNYEAQ. CDR3 nucleotide sequence: TGTGCCAGCAGCTTATCAGGGGTGGATCAGCCCCAGCATTTT. As protein: CASSLSGVDQPQHF. Based on the CDR3 plus reference TRBV7-6 and TRBJ1-5, the full variable domain is GAGVSQSPRYKVTKRGQDVALRCDPISGHVSLYWYRQALGQGPEFLTYFNYEAQQDKSGLPNDRFSAERPEGSISTLTIQRTEQRDSAMYRCASSLSGVDQPQHFGDGTRLSIL.

The gene calls are TRBV13 and TRBJ1-2, with D unresolved. The CDR3 is made up of 13 amino acids. Trimming pared 5 bases from V and 6 bases from J, leaving 13 bases between. From germline, CDR1 is PRHDT and CDR2 FYEKMQ (reference sequence). CDR3 sequence reads: CASSLIDVDGYTF. The CDR3 nucleotides are TGTGCCAGCAGCCTCATAGATGTGGATGGCTACACCTTC.

The CDR3: CASSSRLAGPTDTQYF. DNA of the CDR3: TGTGCCAGCAGCTCCAGGTTAGCGGGACCGACAGATACGCAGTATTTT. The V and J genes are TRBV7-2 and TRBJ2-3; 8 positions agree with TRBD2. V lost 4 bases to trimming and J lost 3 bases; unmatched junction nucleotides: 9. Germline V CDR1 and CDR2: SGHTA, FQGNSA. The CDR3 runs to 16 residues.

This clone occurred once. This chain connects TRBV11-2 to TRBJ2-3; 9 bases fit TRBD2. Trimming removed 5 bases from V and 6 bases from J; junction bases left unmatched: 6. The germline V gene encodes CDR1 SGHAT and CDR2 FQNNGV. CDR3 length: 14 amino acids. The CDR3 sequence is CASSRLAGMDTQYF. The CDR3 DNA follows: TGTGCCAGCAGCAGGCTAGCGGGGATGGATACGCAGTATTTT.

Remarks on this clone: Different DNA sequences within this sample yield the same CDR3. This rearrangement joins TRBV7-8 to TRBJ1-2; 8 bases fit TRBD1. Germline V CDR1 and CDR2: SGHVS, FQNEAQ. Trimming took 5 bases from V and 2 from J; bases not matched to a gene: 4. CDR3 length: 14 amino acids. This CDR3 is CASSPGQGNYGYTF. DNA for the CDR3: TGTGCCAGCAGCCCCGGACAGGGCAACTATGGCTACACCTTC.

The chain couples TRBV7-2 to TRBJ2-3; TRBD2 aligns across 7 bases. The CDR3 runs 16 residues. The germline V gene encodes CDR1 SGHTA and CDR2 FQGNSA. V lost 2 bases to trimming and J lost 3 bases; unmatched junction nucleotides: 8. CDR3 sequence reads: CASSLRPAGTTDTQYF. CDR3 coding DNA: TGTGCCAGCAGCTTACGTCCAGCGGGAACTACAGATACGCAGTATTTT. The whole variable domain, filled in from reference TRBV7-2 and TRBJ2-3, reads GAGVSQSPSNKVTEKGKDVELRCDPISGHTALYWYRQSLGQGLEFLIYFQGNSAPDKSGLPSDRFSAERTGGSVSTLTIQRTQQEDSAVYLCASSLRPAGTTDTQYFGPGTRLTVL.